The next 22 T cell receptor beta chains were all read from a single sample in a study of graft-versus-host responses after intestinal transplantation. The assay was immunoSEQ multiplex PCR, and TCRdb's table has in-frame clones only and misses some. The data contain approximately 37,000 clones, 93% of them singletons. The source material was PBMCs, sampled 734 days after intestinal transplantation. These receptors were collected from a human patient who received an intestinal transplant, so some T cells may come from the graft donor.

The rearrangement links TRBV11-3 to TRBJ2-5; 9 bases fit TRBD2. The CDR3 consists of 18 residues. Germline V gene lookup returns CDR1 SGHNT and CDR2 YENEEA. V dropped 1 base and J dropped 2; count of bases not matched to a gene: 11. The CDR3 loop is CASSLVEGLAFPQETQYF. The CDR3 bases are TGTGCCAGCAGCTTAGTTGAGGGACTAGCTTTCCCTCAAGAGACCCAGTACTTC.

The chain combines TRBV7-7 with TRBJ2-5; D is tentatively TRBD1 or TRBD2 (5 bases each). Trimming pared 5 bases from V and 5 bases from J, leaving 15 bases between. The CDR3 spans 14 residues. Germline values: CDR1 SSHAT, CDR2 FNYEAQ (reference sequence). CDR3 in amino acids: CASSQAPGAETQYF. The CDR3 coding sequence is TGTGCCAGCAGCCAAGCCCCCGGGGCTGAGACCCAGTACTTC.

The table lists this clone with a count of one. The chain recombines TRBV18 with TRBJ2-4; 14 bases agree with TRBD2. Germline CDR1 reads KGHSH; CDR2 reads LQKENI. The CDR3 is 16 amino acids. Trimming at V came to 5 bases and at J to 4 bases, leaving 4 bases not matched to a gene. The CDR3 loop reads CASSSGLAGAKNIQYF. The CDR3, as DNA: TGTGCCAGCTCATCGGGACTAGCGGGAGCGAAAAACATTCAGTACTTC. The whole variable domain, filled in from reference TRBV18 and TRBJ2-4, reads NAGVMQNPRHLVRRRGQEARLRCSPMKGHSHVYWYRQLPEEGLKFMVYLQKENIIDESGMPKERFSAEFPKEGPSILRIQQVVRGDSAAYFCASSSGLAGAKNIQYFGAGTRLSVL.

This clone was found a few times. The chain combines TRBV6-5 with TRBJ2-7; either TRBD1 or TRBD2 may supply D (5 bases each). CDR1 is MNHEY and CDR2 is SVGAGI in the germline V gene. The ends were cut back, 6 bases at V and 1 base at J, with 13 bases in the middle. This CDR3 region has 14 residues. The CDR3 reads CASRGTSLSYEQYF. CDR3 nucleotide sequence: TGTGCCAGCAGGGGGACCTCACTTTCCTACGAGCAGTACTTC.

The chain carries TRBV9 and TRBJ2-3; D is uncertain. Germline V CDR1 and CDR2: SGDLS, YYNGEE. The ends were cut back, 1 base at V and 2 bases at J, with 8 bases in the middle. The CDR3 runs to 14 residues. DNA of the CDR3: TGTGCCAGCAGCGTAACCCACGCCACAGATACGCAGTATTTT. Protein sequence: CASSVTHATDTQYF.

The genes are TRBV19 and TRBJ1-1, with D maybe TRBD1 (6 bases). In germline, CDR1 is LNHDA, CDR2 SQIVND (reference sequence). The V and J ends lost 5 bases and 7 bases respectively, with 20 bases between them. The CDR3 has 15 amino acids. For the CDR3, the DNA is TGTGCCAGTAGTGAGTACGGGGGGGGCCGGGATGAAGCTTTCTTT. Its protein is CASSEYGGGRDEAFF.

The gene calls are TRBV6-1 and TRBJ2-5; TRBD2 agrees at 11 bases. Per the germline V gene, CDR1 is MNHNS and CDR2 is SASEGT. V trimming: 1 base; J trimming: 2 bases; junction bases outside the gene matches: 9. This CDR3 has 18 amino acids. The CDR3 region is CASSEVIAGGPWQETQYF. DNA of the CDR3: TGTGCCAGCAGTGAAGTGATAGCGGGGGGGCCCTGGCAAGAGACCCAGTACTTC.

The chain combines TRBV5-5 with TRBJ2-7; unclear D gene. Germline V gene data show CDR1 as SGHKS and CDR2 as YYEKEE (reference sequence). The V and J ends lost 0 bases and 3 bases respectively, with 13 bases between them. This CDR3 spans 15 amino acids. This chain's CDR3 is CASSLVSRHYYEQYF. The CDR3 region has the DNA TGTGCCAGCAGCTTGGTTTCAAGGCACTACTACGAGCAGTACTTC.

The chain joins TRBV9 to TRBJ2-1; D unresolved. The V end was cut by 0 bases, the J end by 4 bases, with 8 bases between. The length of the CDR3 is 14 residues. The germline V gene has CDR1 SGDLS and CDR2 YYNGEE. CDR3 sequence (DNA): TGTGCCAGCAGCGTAGCGGCACTTTACAATGAGCAGTTCTTC. Protein: CASSVAALYNEQFF.

The rearrangement joins TRBV6-5 to TRBJ1-5, with D uncertain. The length of the CDR3 is 13 residues. Germline V gives CDR1 MNHEY, CDR2 SVGAGI. Trimming stripped 2 bases from V and 6 bases from J, with 8 bases between. The CDR3: CASSYEVGQPQHF. CDR3 nucleotides: TGTGCCAGCAGTTACGAGGTGGGTCAGCCCCAGCATTTT.

CDR3 DNA: TGTGCCAGCAGTGAACTACCGGGGCAACCCATTATCGTAACTGAAGCTTTCTTT. Translation gives CASSELPGQPIIVTEAFF. This chain links TRBV6-1 with TRBJ1-1, with a possible D match to TRBD1 (5 bases). V was clipped by 2 bases and J by 5 bases, with 24 bases between them. The germline V gene has CDR1 MNHNS and CDR2 SASEGT. The CDR3 contains 18 residues.

CDR3: CASSVVTYVTAYTEAFF. The DNA for the CDR3 is TGTGCCAGCAGCGTAGTTACCTACGTGACCGCGTACACTGAAGCTTTCTTT. The chain recombines TRBV9 with TRBJ1-1; D gene ambiguous. Germline V gives CDR1 SGDLS, CDR2 YYNGEE. The CDR3 has 17 residues. Trimming removed 0 bases from V and 3 bases from J, with 18 bases in between.

The V and J genes are TRBV7-9 and TRBJ2-5; D is tentatively TRBD1 or TRBD2 (6 bases each). The CDR3 spans 13 residues. Between the trimmed V and J ends, which lost 8 bases and 5 bases, there was a span of 15 bases. Germline CDR1 SEHNR, CDR2 FQNEAQ (reference sequence). DNA of the CDR3: TGTGCCAGCGCCGTGGGGGGCCGGGAGACCCAGTACTTC. This gives the protein CASAVGGRETQYF.

V gene TRBV10-1 combines with J gene TRBJ1-3; D is uncertain. Germline CDR1 WNHNN, CDR2 SYGVQD (reference sequence). There are 16 residues in the CDR3. The ends were cut back, 0 bases at V and 4 bases at J, with 13 bases in the middle. The DNA for the CDR3 is TGCGCCAGCAGTGAGTCGGCCCTTATGGGAGGAAACACCATATATTTT. Protein product: CASSESALMGGNTIYF.

This clone occurred once. V usage is TRBV28 and J usage is TRBJ1-2, with D possibly matching TRBD1 (5 bases). The CDR3 runs 15 residues. The germline V gene encodes CDR1 MDHEN and CDR2 SYDVKM. V lost 8 bases, J lost 5 bases, and 21 bases lay in between. For the CDR3, the DNA is TGTGCCAGCCTACGGGACGCCGGTGGGGTTTATGGCTACACCTTC. Residues: CASLRDAGGVYGYTF.

V is TRBV15 and J is TRBJ1-1; possible D gene TRBD1, 5 bases. V was pared by 0 bases and J by 8 bases, with 16 bases between. Germline V gene data show CDR1 as LNHNV and CDR2 as YYDKDF (reference sequence). The CDR3 totals 15 residues. The CDR3 here is CATSRDSARRVEAFF. In DNA, the CDR3 is TGTGCCACCAGCAGAGATAGCGCCCGCAGGGTAGAAGCTTTCTTT.

V gene TRBV12-5 combines with J gene TRBJ1-2, with 7 bases identical to TRBD1. The CDR3 spans 16 residues. Germline V CDR1 and CDR2: LGHNT, FRNRAP. After removal of 1 base from V and 4 bases from J, the junction contained 9 bases not matched to a gene. CDR3 sequence: CASGLEVPGGSYGYTF. DNA for the CDR3: TGTGCTAGTGGTTTGGAAGTACCAGGGGGAAGCTATGGCTACACCTTC.

The CDR3 sequence: CASSGFDRAQETQYF. CDR3 bases: TGTGCCAGCAGTGGATTTGACAGAGCACAAGAGACCCAGTACTTC. This chain links TRBV6-1 with TRBJ2-5, with D maybe TRBD1 (5 bases). The CDR3 consists of 15 residues. Germline loops: CDR1 MNHNS, CDR2 SASEGT. The V gene lost 4 bases and the J gene lost 2 bases, with 14 bases spanning the gap.

The chain recombines TRBV5-5 with TRBJ2-3, with TRBD2 matching 9 bases. Unmatched junction bases numbered 7, after V lost 4 bases and J lost 4 bases. Germline V gene sequence: CDR1 SGHKS, CDR2 YYEKEE (reference sequence). The CDR3 is 15 residues long. The CDR3 DNA sequence: TGTGCCAGCAGCAGGACTAGCGCCGGCCCAGATACGCAGTATTTT. It translates to CASSRTSAGPDTQYF.

The chain links TRBV11-3 to TRBJ2-3; D remains ambiguous. Trimming stripped 2 bases from V and 4 bases from J, with 13 bases between. Germline V gene data show CDR1 as SGHNT and CDR2 as YENEEA. The CDR3 has 15 residues. CDR3 bases: TGTGCCAGCAGCTTAAGCAGCGATGGGTCAGATACGCAGTATTTT. As protein: CASSLSSDGSDTQYF.

The genes are TRBV7-6 and TRBJ2-2; D is ambiguous. V was trimmed by 3 bases and J by 7 bases, leaving 6 bases between them. Germline V gene lookup returns CDR1 SGHVS and CDR2 FNYEAQ. The CDR3 totals 12 residues. The CDR3 protein is CASSFLSGELFF. As DNA, the CDR3 is TGTGCCAGCAGCTTTTTGAGCGGGGAGCTGTTTTTT.

This sequence joins TRBV19 and TRBJ2-7, with a weak D call TRBD2 (7 bases). This CDR3 spans 15 amino acids. Germline assignment: CDR1 LNHDA and CDR2 SQIVND (reference sequence). Trimming stripped 5 bases from V and 5 bases from J, with 19 bases between. The CDR3 DNA follows: TGTGCCAGTAGTTTAAGCGGGACAATGCTTAACGAGCAGTACTTC. Protein sequence: CASSLSGTMLNEQYF.